One sample yielded the 5 T cell receptor beta chains listed below, sequenced in a study of siplizumab effects on memory and regulatory T cells. Clones were sequenced by immunoSEQ multiplex PCR, and TCRdb holds only the in-frame ones, with some missing. The repertoire holds over 90,000 clones, with 80% to 95% as singletons. Source material: CD4+ T cells sorted from blood. The source is a human donor in good health.

CDR3 sequence: CSATRDSQETQYF. The CDR3 DNA reads TGCAGCGCCACCAGGGACTCCCAAGAGACCCAGTACTTC. This chain joins TRBV29-1 and TRBJ2-5, with D possibly TRBD2 on 6 matching bases. The CDR3 sequence is 13 residues long. CDR1 is SQVTM and CDR2 is ANQGSEA in the germline V gene. With 7 bases removed from V and 1 base from J, the gap between germline ends came to 13 bases. The variable domain in full, with the rest retrieved from reference TRBV29-1 and TRBJ2-5, is SAVISQKPSRDICQRGTSLTIQCQVDSQVTMMFWYRQQPGQSLTLIATANQGSEATYESGFVIDKFPISRPNLTFSTLTVSNMSPEDSSIYLCSATRDSQETQYFGPGTRLLVL.

The rearrangement links TRBV30 to TRBJ2-5; either TRBD1 or TRBD2 may supply D (5 bases each). Germline CDR1 is GTSNPN and CDR2 is SVGIG (reference sequence). The length of the CDR3 is 13 residues. Trimming cost V 1 base and J 4 bases, with 10 bases left between them. The CDR3 here is CAWSAGDGETQYF. The DNA for the CDR3 is TGTGCCTGGAGTGCCGGGGACGGAGAGACCCAGTACTTC.

The chain has TRBV6-1 and TRBJ2-2; no firm D call. The germline V gene encodes CDR1 MNHNS and CDR2 SASEGT. The CDR3 loop spans 19 amino acids. Trimming took 0 bases from V and 9 from J, leaving 26 bases between them. DNA for the CDR3: TGTGCCAGCAGTGAAGCACGAGCCCGGCTCTCCAGAATATTTCGGGAGCTGTTTTTT. As protein: CASSEARARLSRIFRELFF.

This clone was picked up one time. V is TRBV10-3 and J is TRBJ2-3, with 7 bases identical to TRBD1. Germline V gives CDR1 ENHRY, CDR2 SYGVKD. The CDR3 has 17 residues. V was pared by 3 bases and J by 11 bases, with 20 bases of the junction left unmatched. The CDR3 region has the DNA TGTGCCATCAGTGATCCAAGGGGGACAGCAGGTCGCCGCCAGCAGTATTTT. Encoded protein: CAISDPRGTAGRRQQYF.

This clone came up once. This chain uses TRBV28 with TRBJ1-6, with D uncertain. V dropped 6 bases and J dropped 9 bases, with 18 bases sitting between them. The CDR3 extends over 15 amino acids. Per germline, CDR1 MDHEN and CDR2 SYDVKM. CDR3 DNA: TGTGCCAGCAGCCCCTTAAATCGTAGGCTTTCACCCCTCCACTTT. Translating it yields CASSPLNRRLSPLHF.